This T cell receptor beta chain was identified in a study of blood T cell repertoires in COVID-19. CDR3 length: 14 amino acids. Per germline, CDR1 SGHNT and CDR2 YYREEE (reference sequence). V shed 0 bases and J shed 2 bases, with 9 bases lying between them. TCRdb's table, derived via immunoSEQ multiplex PCR, lists solely in-frame clones and lacks some. The table has about 180,000 clones, roughly 86% seen once. V gene TRBV5-4 combines with J gene TRBJ2-7; tentative D call: TRBD1 (7 bases). This sequence was found in a woman in her 30s with active or convalescent COVID-19. The sequenced sample consisted of peripheral blood. The CDR3 loop is CASSLGGTAYEQYF. The CDR3 DNA follows: TGTGCCAGCAGCTTGGGCGGGACAGCCTACGAGCAGTACTTC.